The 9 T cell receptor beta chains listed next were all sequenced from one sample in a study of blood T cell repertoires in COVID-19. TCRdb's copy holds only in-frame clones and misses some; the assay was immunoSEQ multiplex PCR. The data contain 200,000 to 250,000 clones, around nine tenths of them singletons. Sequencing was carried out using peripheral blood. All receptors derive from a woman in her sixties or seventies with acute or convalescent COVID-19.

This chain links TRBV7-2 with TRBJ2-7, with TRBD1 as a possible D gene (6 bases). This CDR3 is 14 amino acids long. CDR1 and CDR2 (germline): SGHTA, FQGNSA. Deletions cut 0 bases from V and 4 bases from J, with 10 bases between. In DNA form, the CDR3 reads TGTGCCAGCAGCTTAGCCGGACAGACATACGAGCAGTACTTC. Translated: CASSLAGQTYEQYF.

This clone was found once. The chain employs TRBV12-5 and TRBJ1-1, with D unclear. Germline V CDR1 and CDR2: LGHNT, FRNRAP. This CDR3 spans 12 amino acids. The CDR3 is CAIGETKVMAFF. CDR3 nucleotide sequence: TGTGCCATTGGGGAGACAAAGGTTATGGCTTTCTTT.

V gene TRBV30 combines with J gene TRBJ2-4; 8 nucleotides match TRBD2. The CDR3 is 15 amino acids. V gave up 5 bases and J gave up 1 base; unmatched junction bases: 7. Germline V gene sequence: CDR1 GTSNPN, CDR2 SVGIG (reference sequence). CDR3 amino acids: CAWARPGGAKNIQYF. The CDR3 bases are TGTGCCTGGGCTCGACCGGGAGGGGCCAAAAACATTCAGTACTTC.

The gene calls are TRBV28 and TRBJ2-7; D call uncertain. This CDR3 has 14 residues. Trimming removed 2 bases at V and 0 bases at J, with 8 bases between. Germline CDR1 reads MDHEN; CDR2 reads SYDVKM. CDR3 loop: CASSLTVNSYEQYF. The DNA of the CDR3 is TGTGCCAGCAGTTTAACTGTCAACTCCTACGAGCAGTACTTC.

The CDR3 nucleotides are TGTGCCAGCAGCTTAAGCCCTACAGGGGCCCTATACGAGCAGTACTTC. Residues: CASSLSPTGALYEQYF. The chain recombines TRBV7-3 with TRBJ2-7, with TRBD1 matching 7 bases. The germline V gene has CDR1 SGHTA and CDR2 FQGTGA. The trim removed 1 base at V and 4 bases at J, leaving 10 bases unmatched. The CDR3 has 16 amino acids.

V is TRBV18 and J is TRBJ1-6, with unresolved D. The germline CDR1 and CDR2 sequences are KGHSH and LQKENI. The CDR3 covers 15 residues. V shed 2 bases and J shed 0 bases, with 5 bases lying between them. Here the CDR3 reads CASSPEVSYNSPLHF. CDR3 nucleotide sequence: TGTGCCAGCTCACCAGAGGTCTCCTATAATTCACCCCTCCACTTT.

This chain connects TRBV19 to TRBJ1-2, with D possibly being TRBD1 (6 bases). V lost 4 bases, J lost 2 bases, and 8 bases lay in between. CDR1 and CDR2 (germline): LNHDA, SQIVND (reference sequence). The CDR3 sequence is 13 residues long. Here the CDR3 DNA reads TGTGCCAGTAGTAGGACAGAAAACTATGGCTACACCTTC. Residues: CASSRTENYGYTF.

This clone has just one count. For the CDR3, the DNA is TGTGCCAGCAGCCGGTTAGCCGTCCCCGACGGGGAGCTGTTTTTT. Translating gives CASSRLAVPDGELFF. V and J are TRBV7-9 and TRBJ2-2; the D is unclear. This CDR3 region has 15 residues. V gave up 5 bases and J gave up 7 bases, with 17 bases separating them. Germline V CDR1 and CDR2: SEHNR, FQNEAQ (reference sequence).

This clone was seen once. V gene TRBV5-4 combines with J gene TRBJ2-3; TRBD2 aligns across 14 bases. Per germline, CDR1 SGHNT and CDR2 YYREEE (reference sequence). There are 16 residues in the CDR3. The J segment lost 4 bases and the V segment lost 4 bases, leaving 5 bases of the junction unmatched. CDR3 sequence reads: CASSTGLAGVADTQYF. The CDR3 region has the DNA TGTGCCAGCAGCACGGGACTAGCGGGAGTAGCAGATACGCAGTATTTT.